The 29 T cell receptor beta chains below were found in one sample sequenced in a study of OX40 agonist ivuxolimab in advanced cancers. The library was made by the immunoSEQ multiplex PCR assay. This is the immuneACCESS table as TCRdb keeps it, with only in-frame sequences that have V and J called. A part of the clones is gone; compared with another copy, unresolved V genes explain less than half, and the rest is unexplained. The sample has about 82,000 clones on record, 70% to 90% of them singletons. The ten largest clones add up to approximately 0.79% of the sample. This material consisted of CD4+ or CD8+ T cells sorted from blood, taken in a trial of the OX40 agonist ivuxolimab. The receptors originated from an adult with an advanced solid tumor such as melanoma, head and neck, liver or kidney cancer.

The chain is built from TRBV29-1 and TRBJ1-2; 7 nucleotides line up with TRBD1. The CDR3 extends over 14 amino acids. The ends lost 3 bases at V and 3 bases at J; junction bases unmatched: 7. Per the germline V gene, CDR1 is SQVTM and CDR2 is ANQGSEA. CDR3 nucleotide sequence: TGCAGCGTTGACCGGCCCGACAGGGACTATGGCTACACCTTC. Its translation is CSVDRPDRDYGYTF.

The chain employs TRBV30 and TRBJ1-2, with D unclear. This CDR3 is built from 12 residues. V dropped 1 base and J dropped 2 bases, with 5 bases sitting between them. Germline V gene sequence: CDR1 GTSNPN, CDR2 SVGIG (reference sequence). The CDR3 protein is CAWSDMNYGYTF. The CDR3 bases are TGTGCCTGGAGTGACATGAACTATGGCTACACCTTC.

V usage is TRBV7-2 and J usage is TRBJ1-1; D is possibly TRBD1 (6 bases). The ends were cut back, 5 bases at V and 5 bases at J, with 15 bases in the middle. The germline V gene encodes CDR1 SGHTA and CDR2 FQGNSA. The CDR3 totals 14 residues. The CDR3 sequence is CASSQRIGGTEAFF. Written as DNA, the CDR3 is TGTGCCAGCAGCCAGCGGATAGGGGGGACTGAAGCTTTCTTT.

The gene calls are TRBV9 and TRBJ1-1, with TRBD1 as a possible D gene (5 bases). Germline CDR1 SGDLS, CDR2 YYNGEE. CDR3 length equals 14 residues. The ends were cut back, 0 bases at V and 1 base at J, with 7 bases in the middle. Here the CDR3 DNA reads TGTGCCAGCAGCGTAGACCAGGGGAACACTGAAGCTTTCTTT. Protein: CASSVDQGNTEAFF.

V is TRBV6-6 and J is TRBJ2-7; TRBD2 agrees at 9 bases. Trimming cost V 7 bases and J 7 bases; bases outside gene matches: 8. The CDR3 length is 13 residues. In germline, CDR1 is MNHNY, CDR2 SVGAGI (reference sequence). CDR3 nucleotide sequence: TGTGCCAGCAAGAATAGCGGGGGAGAGGAGCAGTACTTC. Amino acids: CASKNSGGEEQYF.

The chain's CDR3 is CASSLALAGYNEQFF. The CDR3 DNA reads TGTGCCAGCAGCTTAGCTCTAGCGGGGTACAATGAGCAGTTCTTC. The chain recombines TRBV7-2 with TRBJ2-1, with TRBD2 matching over 9 bases. After removal of 0 bases from V and 4 bases from J, the junction contained 1 base not matched to a gene. The germline V gene has CDR1 SGHTA and CDR2 FQGNSA. The length of the CDR3 is 15 residues.

This rearrangement joins TRBV6-5 to TRBJ1-2; no clear D gene. CDR1 MNHEY and CDR2 SVGAGI come from the germline V gene. V gave up 0 bases and J gave up 3 bases, with 8 bases separating them. This CDR3 spans 14 amino acids. The CDR3 protein is CASSYSAQDYGYTF. In DNA form, the CDR3 reads TGTGCCAGCAGTTACTCCGCTCAGGACTATGGCTACACCTTC.

As for this clone: A read error may produce the germline difference seen at one junction end. The V call is TRBV30, the J call TRBJ2-2; the D call may be TRBD1 or TRBD2 (5 bases each). CDR1 GTSNPN and CDR2 SVGIG come from the germline V gene (reference sequence). This CDR3 contains 15 residues. The CDR3, as DNA: TGTGCCTGGAGTCCCCGGGACCGGTTAATCGGGGTGCTGTTTTTT. Protein: CAWSPRDRLIGVLFF.

The rearrangement links TRBV5-5 to TRBJ1-3; D is perhaps TRBD1 (5 bases). Trimming took 2 bases from V and 4 from J, leaving 10 bases between them. This CDR3 spans 14 amino acids. CDR1 and CDR2 (germline): SGHKS, YYEKEE (reference sequence). The CDR3 nucleotides are TGTGCCAGCAGCTTCGCAGGGTCCGGAAACACCATATATTTT. Residues: CASSFAGSGNTIYF.

J is TRBJ2-7 and V is TRBV10-3, with 8 nucleotides matching TRBD1. This CDR3 region has 13 residues. The germline V gene encodes CDR1 ENHRY and CDR2 SYGVKD. V lost 4 bases, J lost 2 bases, and 1 base stayed unmatched. CDR3 sequence: CAISGGQAYEQYF. The CDR3 DNA sequence: TGTGCCATCAGTGGGGGACAGGCCTACGAGCAGTACTTC.

The rearrangement joins TRBV5-1 to TRBJ1-3, with TRBD1 matching 7 bases. The J segment lost 0 bases and the V segment lost 4 bases, leaving 7 bases of the junction unmatched. The CDR3 is 16 residues long. CDR1 and CDR2 (germline): SGHRS, YFSETQ. CDR3 coding DNA: TGCGCCAGCAGCCACGGACAGGCAGACTCTGGAAACACCATATATTTT. This encodes CASSHGQADSGNTIYF. Complete variable domain (other parts from reference TRBV5-1 and TRBJ1-3): KAGVTQTPRYLIKTRGQQVTLSCSPISGHRSVSWYQQTPGQGLQFLFEYFSETQRNKGNFPGRFSGRQFSNSRSEMNVSTLELGDSALYLCASSHGQADSGNTIYFGEGSWLTVV.

This sequence joins TRBV18 and TRBJ2-1; 12 bases line up with TRBD1. CDR1 is KGHSH and CDR2 is LQKENI in the germline V gene. The V segment lost 4 bases and the J segment 12 bases; nucleotides outside the gene matches: 10. This CDR3 comprises 15 residues. In nucleotides, the CDR3 is TGTGCCAGCTCACTCGCCGGGACAGGGGGCGAGGGGCAGTTCTTC. Amino acids: CASSLAGTGGEGQFF.

This chain uses TRBV7-2 with TRBJ2-7; 12 bases fit TRBD2. The CDR3 extends over 18 amino acids. J gave up 2 bases and V 4 bases, and 12 bases lay outside the gene matches. Germline V gene lookup returns CDR1 SGHTA and CDR2 FQGNSA. CDR3 coding DNA: TGTGCCAGCAGCTGGAAACAACTAGCGGGGGGCCCCACCTACGAGCAGTACTTC. Residues: CASSWKQLAGGPTYEQYF. Using reference TRBV7-2 and TRBJ2-7 for the parts outside the CDR3, the full variable domain is GAGVSQSPSNKVTEKGKDVELRCDPISGHTALYWYRQSLGQGLEFLIYFQGNSAPDKSGLPSDRFSAERTGGSVSTLTIQRTQQEDSAVYLCASSWKQLAGGPTYEQYFGPGTRLTVT.

This clone was counted once. V and J are TRBV29-1 and TRBJ1-5; no definite D call. In germline, CDR1 is SQVTM, CDR2 ANQGSEA. V shed 6 bases and J shed 3 bases, with 12 bases lying between them. This CDR3 comprises 13 residues. CDR3 DNA: TGCAGCGTGGATACTGGGGTCAATCAGCCCCAGCATTTT. Protein product: CSVDTGVNQPQHF.

In this sample, this clone turned up once. The J gene is TRBJ2-3, the V gene TRBV9, with 14 bases matching TRBD2. The CDR3 is 16 residues long. Germline trimming cut 3 bases from V and 5 bases from J; bases unmatched to any gene: 5. CDR1 is SGDLS and CDR2 is YYNGEE in the germline V gene. The CDR3 loop is CASSGGLAGVGDTQYF. CDR3 sequence (DNA): TGTGCCAGCAGCGGGGGACTAGCGGGGGTCGGAGATACGCAGTATTTT. Using reference TRBV9 and TRBJ2-3 for the parts outside the CDR3, the full variable domain is DSGVTQTPKHLITATGQRVTLRCSPRSGDLSVYWYQQSLDQGLQFLIQYYNGEERAKGNILERFSAQQFPDLHSELNLSSLELGDSALYFCASSGGLAGVGDTQYFGPGTRLTVL.

The chain joins TRBV19 to TRBJ1-5, with D perhaps matching TRBD1 (6 bases). V lost 6 bases, J lost 0 bases, and 15 bases lay in between. CDR3 length: 16 residues. The V gene's germline CDR1 is LNHDA and CDR2 SQIVND (reference sequence). The CDR3 DNA reads TGTGCCAGTAGACCACAGGGAGCTTATAGCAATCAGCCCCAGCATTTT. Protein sequence: CASRPQGAYSNQPQHF.

The chain links TRBV6-6 to TRBJ1-6; tentative D call: TRBD1 (5 bases). The V gene's germline CDR1 is MNHNY and CDR2 SVGAGI (reference sequence). The CDR3 consists of 15 residues. Trimming left V 3 bases short and J 8 bases short, with 14 bases between. CDR3 DNA sequence: TGTGCCAGCAGTTATGGCCGGGGGTTGGATTCACCCCTCCACTTT. It encodes CASSYGRGLDSPLHF.

The V call is TRBV19, the J call TRBJ1-2; 7 nucleotides line up with TRBD1. V shed 6 bases and J 6 bases; nucleotides not matched to a gene: 7. CDR1 is LNHDA and CDR2 is SQIVND in the germline V gene (reference sequence). The CDR3 covers 13 residues. The CDR3 protein is CASRIQGRDGYTF. CDR3 DNA sequence: TGTGCCAGTAGGATACAGGGGAGGGATGGCTACACCTTC.

V usage is TRBV4-2 and J usage is TRBJ2-6, with D perhaps TRBD1 (6 bases). Trimming removed 2 bases from V and 2 bases from J, with 10 bases in between. Per germline, CDR1 LGHNA and CDR2 YNFKEQ. The CDR3 has 16 amino acids. CDR3 nucleotides: TGTGCCAGCAGCCAAATCGGGACAACTGGGGCCAACGTCCTGACTTTC. It encodes CASSQIGTTGANVLTF.

J is TRBJ1-5 and V is TRBV6-5; TRBD1 matches at 10 bases. The CDR3 is 12 residues long. The V gene end was trimmed by 8 bases and the J gene end by 6 bases; junction bases not matched to a gene: 1. Germline-derived CDR1 and CDR2 are MNHEY and SVGAGI. The CDR3 DNA is TGTGCCAGCGGACAGGGGGTTCAGCCCCAGCATTTT. Protein product: CASGQGVQPQHF.

The chain links TRBV18 to TRBJ1-4; 7 nucleotides align to TRBD1. Germline CDR1 reads KGHSH; CDR2 reads LQKENI. V shed 3 bases, J shed 2 bases, and the junction held 12 bases outside the gene matches. There are 18 residues in the CDR3. CDR3 nucleotides: TGTGCCAGCTCACCGTTCGACAGGGCCAGGGGGACTAATGAAAAACTGTTTTTT. This translates into CASSPFDRARGTNEKLFF.

The gene calls are TRBV30 and TRBJ1-4; possible D gene TRBD1, 6 bases. Trimming pared 1 base from V and 7 bases from J, leaving 13 bases between. This CDR3 is built from 14 residues. CDR1 and CDR2 from the germline V gene are GTSNPN and SVGIG (reference sequence). CDR3 protein: CAWSGIRGGEKLFF. CDR3 bases: TGTGCCTGGAGTGGTATCAGGGGCGGTGAAAAACTGTTTTTT.

The CDR3 loop is CASSPTNNSPLHF. The CDR3 DNA reads TGTGCCAGCAGCCCCACTAATAATTCACCCCTCCACTTT. The J gene is TRBJ1-6, the V gene TRBV6-7; no clear D. TRBV6-7 is marked as an open reading frame, function uncertain. The CDR3 extends over 13 amino acids. The ends were cut back, 6 bases at V and 5 bases at J, with 8 bases in the middle.

The rearrangement links TRBV19 to TRBJ2-2; D is perhaps TRBD2 (7 bases). This CDR3 has 16 residues. With 3 bases removed from V and 4 bases from J, the gap between germline ends came to 15 bases. Germline CDR1 reads LNHDA; CDR2 reads SQIVND (reference sequence). CDR3 residues: CASSMRAGASTGELFF. The CDR3 DNA follows: TGTGCCAGTAGTATGCGGGCGGGGGCATCCACCGGGGAGCTGTTTTTT.

This clone was seen a single time. V and J are TRBV18 and TRBJ2-5; D not certain. The ends were cut back, 1 base at V and 5 bases at J, with 14 bases in the middle. The length of the CDR3 is 15 residues. Germline-derived CDR1 and CDR2 are KGHSH and LQKENI. CDR3 protein: CASSPRGMGRETQYF. The CDR3 DNA sequence: TGTGCCAGCTCACCACGTGGTATGGGTAGGGAGACCCAGTACTTC.

In DNA form, the CDR3 reads TGTGCCAGCACTCGCCTCGCAACTAATGAAAAACTGTTTTTT. It codes for CASTRLATNEKLFF. The V gene is TRBV2, the J gene TRBJ1-4; no definite D call. V lost 7 bases and J lost 0, with 9 bases in between. Germline CDR1 SNHLY, CDR2 FYNNEI. The CDR3 runs 14 residues.

This clone has just one count. The chain links TRBV30 to TRBJ2-7; D remains ambiguous. Trimming shortened V by 0 bases and J by 6 bases, and 9 bases separated the two germline ends. The germline gives CDR1 GTSNPN, CDR2 SVGIG (reference sequence). The CDR3 length is 12 residues. The CDR3 protein is CAWSVRISEQYF. The DNA for the CDR3 is TGTGCCTGGAGTGTACGGATCAGCGAGCAGTACTTC. Full variable domain (rest looked up from reference TRBV30 and TRBJ2-7): SQTIHQWPATLVQPVGSPLSLECTVEGTSNPNLYWYRQAAGRGLQLLFYSVGIGQISSEVPQNLSASRPQDRQFILSSKKLLLSDSGFYLCAWSVRISEQYFGPGTRLTVT.

The chain uses TRBV6-6 and TRBJ2-3; D ambiguous. The CDR3 is 14 residues long. CDR1 and CDR2 from the germline V gene are MNHNY and SVGAGI (reference sequence). V lost 0 bases to trimming and J lost 1 base, with 5 bases between them. CDR3 bases: TGTGCCAGCAGTTACTCTGAGGGCACAGATACGCAGTATTTT. Its protein is CASSYSEGTDTQYF.

This clone appeared a single time. The rearrangement uses TRBV30 and TRBJ2-5; D remains ambiguous. This CDR3 region has 13 residues. Germline loops: CDR1 GTSNPN, CDR2 SVGIG (reference sequence). The V and J ends lost 5 bases and 2 bases respectively, with 12 bases between them. CDR3 bases: TGTGCCTGGGGAAGCTATGTTCAAGAGACCCAGTACTTC. Residues: CAWGSYVQETQYF.